This entry describes one T cell receptor (beta chain). These data are taken from a study of patients and donors after allogeneic stem cell transplantation. Germline V gives CDR1 ENHRY, CDR2 SYGVKD. The CDR3 sequence is 11 residues long. Trimming removed 6 bases from V and 3 bases from J, with 5 bases in between. MiXCR, applied by TCRdb to the RT-PCR reads, yields one record per CDR3 protein. The table has about 410,000 distinct CDR3 sequences, around 16% seen once; the top ten hold less than 8.5%. The chain has TRBV10-3 and TRBJ1-1; D is ambiguous. Sequencing was carried out using blood, either unsorted or a sorted T cell fraction (not recorded which). This clonotype was sampled from a human donor who was either an allogeneic HSCT recipient or a stem cell or donor lymphocyte infusion donor (not recorded which). It is not recorded whose cells these are; they may come from a transplant donor. CDR3 nucleotide sequence: TGTGCCATCAGCCAAGACACTGAAGCTTTCTTT. It specifies CAISQDTEAFF.